This TCR beta chain is from a study of read filtering for tumor transcriptome and immune sequencing. Study results and limitations: IR-seq and RNA-seq agreed better without single-read clonotypes.

Per germline, CDR1 KGHSH and CDR2 LQKENI. The CDR3 covers 18 residues. Trimming at V came to 1 base and at J to 0 bases, leaving 6 bases not matched to a gene. This clonotype was observed many times. What it binds is not known. From roughly 400 ng of RNA, a library with molecular barcoded alpha/delta and beta/gamma adaptors was made. Each CDR3 protein is one row after TCRdb ran MiXCR on the reads. The sample includes approximately 61,000 distinct CDR3 sequences, around 21% seen only once; the top ten take over 13%. Material for sequencing was a population of CD138-negative cells sorted from bone marrow. This receptor was taken from a donor at least 40 years old with multiple myeloma. This chain uses TRBV18 with TRBJ2-2, with 9 bases that match TRBD1. DNA of the CDR3: TGTGCCAGCTCACCACTCTCGGGACAGGGAACGAACACCGGGGAGCTGTTTTTT. Protein sequence: CASSPLSGQGTNTGELFF.